This TCR beta chain was retrieved from a study of shared clonotypes between healthy human individuals. TCRdb's table, derived via immunoSEQ multiplex PCR, lists solely in-frame clones and lacks some. Of over a million clones in the sample, 78% were seen once. This TCR was recovered from a man between 18 and 35 years old in good health. Some clones in this sample may be carry-over from other donors' samples. The sample comprised memory CD4+ T cells from PBMCs. This sample's subset: CD45RA-negative fraction.

Written as DNA, the CDR3 is TGTGCCAGCAGGGTACAGGGGGGCGGATTAAATCAGCCCCAGCATTTT. Protein: CASRVQGGGLNQPQHF. This sequence joins TRBV28 and TRBJ1-5; 8 bases are shared with TRBD1. With 6 bases clipped from V and 4 bases from J, the junction kept 11 bases outside the gene matches. This CDR3 has 16 amino acids. Per germline, CDR1 MDHEN and CDR2 SYDVKM.